These 14 T cell receptor beta chains were sequenced from one sample in a study of cytomegalovirus exposure and HLA in healthy donors. PCR was performed using 60 Vbeta and 13 Jbeta primers. Sequenced by immunoSEQ multiplex PCR; TCRdb stores in-frame clones only, minus some. The sample shows 120,000 or so clones, roughly 18% of them seen only once. Sequenced: PBMCs. The source of these receptors is a female donor in good health and CMV-seropositive.

This clone was observed a few times. The chain is built from TRBV7-8 and TRBJ1-2, with D possibly being TRBD1 (5 bases). This CDR3 has 13 amino acids. Trimming removed 11 bases at V and 4 bases at J, with 17 bases between. Germline CDR1 and CDR2: SGHVS and FQNEAQ. The CDR3 bases are TGTGCCCAGAGTCGGGGGACCGGCTATGGCTACACCTTC. Encoded protein: CAQSRGTGYGYTF. Full variable domain (rest looked up from reference TRBV7-8 and TRBJ1-2): GAGVSQSPRYKVAKRGQDVALRCDPISGHVSLFWYQQALGQGPEFLTYFQNEAQLDKSGLPSDRFFAERPEGSVSTLKIQRTQQEDSAVYLCAQSRGTGYGYTFGSGTRLTVV.

The chain has TRBV29-1 and TRBJ2-6; either TRBD1 or TRBD2 may fit D (5 bases each). The CDR3 runs to 14 residues. CDR1 is SQVTM and CDR2 is ANQGSEA in the germline V gene. V was pared by 6 bases and J by 2 bases, with 11 bases between. In nucleotides, the CDR3 is TGCAGCGTAGAACTAGGGGCTGGGGCCAACGTCCTGACTTTC. This encodes CSVELGAGANVLTF. Full variable domain (outside the CDR3, taken from reference TRBV29-1 and TRBJ2-6): SAVISQKPSRDICQRGTSLTIQCQVDSQVTMMFWYRQQPGQSLTLIATANQGSEATYESGFVIDKFPISRPNLTFSTLTVSNMSPEDSSIYLCSVELGAGANVLTFGAGSRLTVL.

This chain links TRBV7-9 with TRBJ1-3; D may be TRBD1 (5 bases). The germline CDR1 and CDR2 sequences are SEHNR and FQNEAQ (reference sequence). V lost 5 bases and J 1 base, leaving 21 bases between the germline ends. CDR3 length: 18 residues. CDR3 amino acids: CASSTPGDPSSSGNTIYF. The CDR3 coding sequence is TGTGCCAGCAGCACTCCGGGGGACCCCTCTTCTTCTGGAAACACCATATATTTT.

This chain connects TRBV30 to TRBJ1-2; D unresolved. This CDR3 is 13 amino acids long. The V gene's germline CDR1 is GTSNPN and CDR2 SVGIG (reference sequence). The V and J ends lost 0 bases and 4 bases respectively, with 9 bases between them. CDR3 nucleotides: TGTGCCTGGAGTGTAGTAGAGTTCTATGGCTACACCTTC. Translation gives CAWSVVEFYGYTF.

For this clone: One end of the junction varies from germline; a read error may be responsible. V and J are TRBV2 and TRBJ2-7, with D maybe TRBD1 (6 bases). The CDR3 length is 11 residues. Germline-derived CDR1 and CDR2 are SNHLY and FYNNEI. CDR3 residues: CASSEGATTAF. CDR3 coding DNA: TGTGCCAGCAGTGAGGGGGCAACTACTGCCTTC.

The chain carries TRBV7-9 and TRBJ2-3; 11 bases align to TRBD2. The CDR3 contains 17 residues. Losses at the gene ends were 5 bases for V and 5 bases for J; bases not matched to a gene: 12. CDR1 SEHNR and CDR2 FQNEAQ come from the germline V gene (reference sequence). The CDR3 DNA is TGTGCCAGCAGCCCTCAAGGGGCTAGCGGGAGGCGAGATACGCAGTATTTT. It translates to CASSPQGASGRRDTQYF.

This clone was counted only a few times. This rearrangement joins TRBV11-3 to TRBJ1-1; D might be TRBD1 (6 bases). This CDR3 region has 14 residues. Germline-derived CDR1 and CDR2 are SGHNT and YENEEA. V lost 4 bases, J lost 0 bases, and 9 bases lay in between. The CDR3 nucleotides are TGTGCCAGCAGCTCACAGGGCCTGAACACTGAAGCTTTCTTT. Its protein product is CASSSQGLNTEAFF. The full variable domain, its missing parts supplied by reference TRBV11-3 and TRBJ1-1, is EAGVVQSPRYKIIEKKQPVAFWCNPISGHNTLYWYLQNLGQGPELLIRYENEEAVDDSQLPKDRFSAERLKGVDSTLKIQPAELGDSAVYLCASSSQGLNTEAFFGQGTRLTVV.

The chain employs TRBV4-1 and TRBJ2-3; 12 positions agree with TRBD2. Germline CDR1 reads MGHRA; CDR2 reads YSYEKL. V shed 0 bases, J shed 3 bases, and the junction held 4 bases outside the gene matches. The length of the CDR3 is 17 residues. CDR3 region: CASSQEVLAGGTDTQYF. The CDR3 bases are TGCGCCAGCAGCCAAGAAGTCCTAGCGGGAGGGACAGATACGCAGTATTTT.

The chain is built from TRBV29-1 and TRBJ1-2, with 7 bases fitting TRBD1. Germline CDR1 is SQVTM and CDR2 is ANQGSEA. This CDR3 spans 14 amino acids. V was clipped by 6 bases and J by 4 bases; unmatched bases: 11. CDR3 DNA: TGCAGCGTCCTTACCCCGGGACAGATCTATGGCTACACCTTC. Protein product: CSVLTPGQIYGYTF.

The chain has TRBV4-1 and TRBJ1-5; D gene unclear. Deletions cut 1 base from V and 6 bases from J, with 10 bases between. Looked up from germline, CDR1 is MGHRA and CDR2 is YSYEKL. The CDR3 is 14 amino acids. CDR3 in amino acids: CASSQGAVPQPQHF. The CDR3 bases are TGCGCCAGCAGCCAAGGGGCAGTCCCTCAGCCCCAGCATTTT.

This chain joins TRBV6-1 and TRBJ2-1, with 7 bases lining up with TRBD1. The V segment lost 3 bases and the J segment 2 bases; nucleotides outside the gene matches: 1. Germline lookup yields CDR1 MNHNS and CDR2 SASEGT. There are 14 residues in the CDR3. CDR3 sequence reads: CASSDGTAYNEQFF. The CDR3 DNA sequence: TGTGCCAGCAGTGATGGGACAGCCTACAATGAGCAGTTCTTC.

This clone showed up just a few times. V and J are TRBV11-2 and TRBJ2-3; 9 nucleotides align to TRBD2. J gave up 7 bases and V 2 bases, and 1 base lay outside the gene matches. Germline CDR1 SGHAT, CDR2 FQNNGV. CDR3 length: 13 residues. The CDR3 loop reads CASSLLAGYTQYF. CDR3 bases: TGTGCCAGCAGCTTACTAGCGGGGTATACGCAGTATTTT.

Remarks on this clone: Other DNA variants within this sample encode the same CDR3. The rearrangement joins TRBV7-9 to TRBJ2-7; 7 nucleotides agree with TRBD2. Germline loops: CDR1 SEHNR, CDR2 FQNEAQ (reference sequence). CDR3 size: 12 residues. V was clipped by 1 base and J by 7 bases; unmatched bases: 1. CDR3 sequence: CASSLVAGEQYF. The DNA for the CDR3 is TGTGCCAGCAGCTTAGTAGCGGGTGAGCAGTACTTC. The whole variable domain, remainder taken from reference TRBV7-9 and TRBJ2-7, is DTGVSQNPRHKITKRGQNVTFRCDPISEHNRLYWYRQTLGQGPEFLTYFQNEAQLEKSRLLSDRFSAERPKGSFSTLEIQRTEQGDSAMYLCASSLVAGEQYFGPGTRLTVT.

This clone was counted only a few times. V is TRBV27 and J is TRBJ1-1; D gene ambiguous. V shed 2 bases and J shed 2 bases, with 6 bases lying between them. Germline V CDR1 and CDR2: MNHEY, SMNVEV (reference sequence). CDR3 size: 13 residues. The CDR3 sequence: CASSLIPNTEAFF. CDR3 DNA: TGTGCCAGCAGTTTAATCCCAAACACTGAAGCTTTCTTT.